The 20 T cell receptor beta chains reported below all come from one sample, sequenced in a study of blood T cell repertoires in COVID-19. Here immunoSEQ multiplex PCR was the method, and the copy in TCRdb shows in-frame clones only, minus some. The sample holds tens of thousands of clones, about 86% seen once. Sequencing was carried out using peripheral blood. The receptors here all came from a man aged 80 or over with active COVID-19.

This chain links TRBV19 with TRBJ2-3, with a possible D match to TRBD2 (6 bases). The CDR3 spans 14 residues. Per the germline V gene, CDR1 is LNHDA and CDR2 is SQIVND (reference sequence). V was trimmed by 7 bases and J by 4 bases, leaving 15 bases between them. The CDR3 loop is CASTPPGEADTQYF. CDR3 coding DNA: TGTGCCAGTACCCCCCCTGGGGAGGCAGATACGCAGTATTTT.

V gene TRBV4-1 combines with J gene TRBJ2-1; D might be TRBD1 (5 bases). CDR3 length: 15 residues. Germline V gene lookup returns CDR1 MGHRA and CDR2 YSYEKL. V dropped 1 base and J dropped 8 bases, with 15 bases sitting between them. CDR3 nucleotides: TGCGCCAGCAGCCAAGCGAATGATCGCAGGGATGAGCAGTTCTTC. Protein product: CASSQANDRRDEQFF.

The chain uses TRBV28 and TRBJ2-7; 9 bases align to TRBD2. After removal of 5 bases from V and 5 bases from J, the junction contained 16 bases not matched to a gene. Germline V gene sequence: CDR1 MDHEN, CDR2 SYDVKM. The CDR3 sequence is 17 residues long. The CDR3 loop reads CASSPPFGSGRTNEQYF. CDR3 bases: TGTGCCAGCAGTCCCCCCTTTGGTAGCGGGAGAACTAACGAGCAGTACTTC. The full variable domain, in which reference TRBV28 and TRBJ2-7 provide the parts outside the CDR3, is DVKVTQSSRYLVKRTGEKVFLECVQDMDHENMFWYRQDPGLGLRLIYFSYDVKMKEKGDIPEGYSVSREKKERFSLILESASTNQTSMYLCASSPPFGSGRTNEQYFGPGTRLTVT.

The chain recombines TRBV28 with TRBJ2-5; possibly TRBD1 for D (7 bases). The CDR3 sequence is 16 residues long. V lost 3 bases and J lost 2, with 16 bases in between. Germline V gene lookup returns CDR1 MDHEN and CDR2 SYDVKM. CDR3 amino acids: CASSFGGRTGQETQYF. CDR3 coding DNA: TGTGCCAGCAGTTTCGGGGGAAGGACAGGACAAGAGACCCAGTACTTC.

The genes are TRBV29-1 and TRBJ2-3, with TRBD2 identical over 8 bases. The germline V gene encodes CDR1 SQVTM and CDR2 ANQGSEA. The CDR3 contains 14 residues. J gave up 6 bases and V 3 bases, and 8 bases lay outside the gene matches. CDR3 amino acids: CSVESGRGVDTQYF. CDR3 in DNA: TGCAGCGTTGAGAGCGGGAGAGGTGTCGATACGCAGTATTTT.

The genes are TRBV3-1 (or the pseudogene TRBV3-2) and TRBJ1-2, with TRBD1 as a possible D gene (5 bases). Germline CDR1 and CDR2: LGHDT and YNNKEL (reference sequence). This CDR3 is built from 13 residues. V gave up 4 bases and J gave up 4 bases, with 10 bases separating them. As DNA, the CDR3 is TGTGCCAGCAGCCCAATGGGGGGCTATGGCTACACCTTC. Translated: CASSPMGGYGYTF.

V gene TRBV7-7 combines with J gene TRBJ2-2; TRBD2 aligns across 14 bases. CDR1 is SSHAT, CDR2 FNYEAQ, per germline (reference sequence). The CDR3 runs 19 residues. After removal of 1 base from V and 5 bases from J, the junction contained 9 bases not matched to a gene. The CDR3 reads CASSLETGTSGRGTGELFF. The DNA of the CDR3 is TGTGCCAGCAGCTTAGAAACCGGGACTAGCGGGAGAGGTACCGGGGAGCTGTTTTTT.

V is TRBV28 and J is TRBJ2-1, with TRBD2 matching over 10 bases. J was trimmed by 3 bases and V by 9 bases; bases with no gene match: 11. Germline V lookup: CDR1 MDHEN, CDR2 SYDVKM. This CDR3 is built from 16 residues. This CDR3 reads CASLKISGRFYNEQFF. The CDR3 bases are TGTGCCAGTTTAAAGATTAGCGGGAGGTTCTACAATGAGCAGTTCTTC.

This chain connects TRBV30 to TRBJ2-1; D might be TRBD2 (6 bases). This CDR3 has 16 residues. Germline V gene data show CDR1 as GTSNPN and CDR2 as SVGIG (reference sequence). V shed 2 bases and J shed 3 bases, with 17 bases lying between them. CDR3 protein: CAWSSRAGRHYNEQFF. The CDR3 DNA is TGTGCCTGGAGTTCCCGGGCGGGACGCCACTACAATGAGCAGTTCTTC.

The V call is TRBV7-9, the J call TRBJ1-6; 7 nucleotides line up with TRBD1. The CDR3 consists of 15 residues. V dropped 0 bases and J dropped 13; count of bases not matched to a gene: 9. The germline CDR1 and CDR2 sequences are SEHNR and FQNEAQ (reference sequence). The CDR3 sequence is CASSLASDRDAPLHF. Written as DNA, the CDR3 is TGTGCCAGCAGCTTAGCGTCCGACAGGGACGCTCCCCTCCACTTT.

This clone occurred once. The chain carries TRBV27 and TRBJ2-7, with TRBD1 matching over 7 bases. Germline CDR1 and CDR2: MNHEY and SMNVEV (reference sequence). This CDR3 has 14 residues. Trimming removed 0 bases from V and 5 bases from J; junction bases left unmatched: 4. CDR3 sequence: CASSLSRGLDEQYF. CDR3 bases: TGTGCCAGCAGTTTATCTAGGGGGCTTGACGAGCAGTACTTC.

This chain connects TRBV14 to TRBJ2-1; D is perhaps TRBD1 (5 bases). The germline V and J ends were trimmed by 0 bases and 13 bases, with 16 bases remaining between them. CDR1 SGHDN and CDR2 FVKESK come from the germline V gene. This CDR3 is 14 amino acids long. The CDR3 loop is CASSQDYQQEIQFF. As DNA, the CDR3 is TGTGCCAGCAGCCAAGATTATCAACAGGAGATTCAGTTCTTC. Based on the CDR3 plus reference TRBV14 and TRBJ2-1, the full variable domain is EAGVTQFPSHSVIEKGQTVTLRCDPISGHDNLYWYRRVMGKEIKFLLHFVKESKQDESGMPNNRFLAERTGGTYSTLKVQPAELEDSGVYFCASSQDYQQEIQFFGPGTRLTVL.

The CDR3 protein is CASRPGQGLNEQFF. CDR3 nucleotide sequence: TGTGCCAGCAGACCGGGACAGGGTTTGAATGAGCAGTTCTTC. This chain links TRBV2 with TRBJ2-1, with 9 bases lining up with TRBD1. The CDR3 is 14 residues long. The V gene's germline CDR1 is SNHLY and CDR2 FYNNEI. The ends lost 6 bases at V and 7 bases at J; junction bases unmatched: 7.

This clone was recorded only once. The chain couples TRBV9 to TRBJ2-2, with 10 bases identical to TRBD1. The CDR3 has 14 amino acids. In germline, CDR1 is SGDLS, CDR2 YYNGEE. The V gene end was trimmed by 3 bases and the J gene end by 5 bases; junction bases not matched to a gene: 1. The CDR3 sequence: CASSGTGGTGELFF. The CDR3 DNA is TGTGCCAGCAGCGGGACAGGGGGGACCGGGGAGCTGTTTTTT. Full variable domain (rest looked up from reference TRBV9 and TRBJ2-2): DSGVTQTPKHLITATGQRVTLRCSPRSGDLSVYWYQQSLDQGLQFLIQYYNGEERAKGNILERFSAQQFPDLHSELNLSSLELGDSALYFCASSGTGGTGELFFGEGSRLTVL.

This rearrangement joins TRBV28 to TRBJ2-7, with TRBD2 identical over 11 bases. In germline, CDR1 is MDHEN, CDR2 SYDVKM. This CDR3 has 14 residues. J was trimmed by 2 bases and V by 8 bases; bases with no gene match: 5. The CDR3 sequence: CASHSGRVPYEQYF. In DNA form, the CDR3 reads TGTGCCAGCCATAGCGGGAGGGTGCCCTACGAGCAGTACTTC.

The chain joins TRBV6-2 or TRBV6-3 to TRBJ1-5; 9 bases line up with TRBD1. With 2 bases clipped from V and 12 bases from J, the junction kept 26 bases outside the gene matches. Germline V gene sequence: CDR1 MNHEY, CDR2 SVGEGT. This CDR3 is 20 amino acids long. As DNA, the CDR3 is TGTGCCAGCAGTTACCCGGGACAGGGACAACAAATCTTTTCCCGATTATTCCAGCATTTT. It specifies CASSYPGQGQQIFSRLFQHF.

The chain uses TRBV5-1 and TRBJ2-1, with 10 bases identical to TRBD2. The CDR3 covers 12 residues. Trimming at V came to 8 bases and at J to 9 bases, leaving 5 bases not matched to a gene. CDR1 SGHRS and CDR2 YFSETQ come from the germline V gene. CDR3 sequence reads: CASSGTSVEQFF. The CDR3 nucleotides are TGCGCCAGTTCCGGGACTAGCGTTGAGCAGTTCTTC.

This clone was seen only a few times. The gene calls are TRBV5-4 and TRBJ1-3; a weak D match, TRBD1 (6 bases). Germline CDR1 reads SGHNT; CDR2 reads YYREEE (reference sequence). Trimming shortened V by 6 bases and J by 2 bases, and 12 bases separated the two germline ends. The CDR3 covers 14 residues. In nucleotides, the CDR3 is TGTGCCAGCACTAGGGACATGACTGGAAACACCATATATTTT. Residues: CASTRDMTGNTIYF. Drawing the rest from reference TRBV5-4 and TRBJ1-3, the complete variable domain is ETGVTQSPTHLIKTRGQQVTLRCSSQSGHNTVSWYQQALGQGPQFIFQYYREEENGRGNFPPRFSGLQFPNYSSELNVNALELDDSALYLCASTRDMTGNTIYFGEGSWLTVV.

CDR3 loop: CASTLQGFNYGYTF. The CDR3 region has the DNA TGTGCCAGCACCCTACAGGGATTTAACTATGGCTACACCTTC. V is TRBV28 and J is TRBJ1-2; the D gene is possibly TRBD1 (6 bases). V gave up 7 bases and J gave up 1 base, with 13 bases separating them. The CDR3 loop spans 14 amino acids. CDR1 is MDHEN and CDR2 is SYDVKM in the germline V gene.

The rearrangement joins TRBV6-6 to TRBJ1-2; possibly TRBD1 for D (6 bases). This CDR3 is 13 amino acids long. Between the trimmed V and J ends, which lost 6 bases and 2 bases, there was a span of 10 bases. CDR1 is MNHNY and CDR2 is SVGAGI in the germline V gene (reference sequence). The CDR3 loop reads CASRKQGNYGYTF. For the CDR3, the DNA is TGTGCCAGCAGGAAACAGGGAAACTATGGCTACACCTTC.